The present TCR beta chain was sequenced within a study of early T cells in non-severe SARS-CoV-2 infection. Study-wide context: Alpha and beta chains were unpaired, from unsorted whole-blood bulk RNA. Study-wide findings and caveats: Private and CD4 specificities were missed by VDJdb matching, skewed to anti-spike CD8.

This clonotype was counted ten times or more. Its matching antigen is unknown. Per the germline V gene, CDR1 is SGHVS and CDR2 is FQNEAQ. The CDR3 length is 13 residues. The germline V and J ends were trimmed by 0 bases and 7 bases, with 7 bases remaining between them. TCRdb reanalysed the 5' RACE reads using MiXCR and keeps one entry per CDR3 protein. The sample holds fewer than 25,000 distinct CDR3 sequences; around 5% are singletons and the top ten take about 14%. The origin of this receptor is an adult who was a healthcare worker with PCR-confirmed SARS-CoV-2 infection or an uninfected control (not recorded which). V and J are TRBV7-8 and TRBJ1-5; D is possibly TRBD1 (5 bases). This sample comprised whole blood, obtained at baseline. For the CDR3, the DNA is TGTGCCAGCAGCTTAGCAGGGGACCAGCCCCAGCATTTT. Encoded protein: CASSLAGDQPQHF.